These 19 T cell receptor beta chains were all obtained from the same sample, sequenced in a study of T cell repertoires in cytomegalovirus infection. MiXCR, run by TCRdb on the reads, gives a single entry per CDR3 protein. The sample lists 500,000 or so distinct CDR3 sequences, about 15% occurring once. The sample consisted of CD8+ T cells from PBMCs. The receptor source for this set is a human donor in good health (CMV status not recorded). Some clones in this sample may be carry-over from other donors' samples.

The gene calls are TRBV10-3 and TRBJ2-7; no definite D call. V shed 10 bases and J shed 7 bases, with 17 bases lying between them. This CDR3 spans 12 amino acids. Germline V gene lookup returns CDR1 ENHRY and CDR2 SYGVKD. CDR3: CATRQDVGEQYF. In DNA form, the CDR3 reads TGTGCCACCCGACAAGACGTAGGGGAGCAGTACTTC.

This clonotype was found many times. V usage is TRBV7-9 and J usage is TRBJ2-5; D is possibly TRBD1 (6 bases). V lost 4 bases and J 2 bases, leaving 11 bases between the germline ends. The CDR3 loop spans 14 amino acids. CDR1 is SEHNR, CDR2 FQNEAQ, per germline (reference sequence). CDR3 nucleotides: TGTGCCAGCAGCTACGACAGGCCTCAAGAGACCCAGTACTTC. It encodes CASSYDRPQETQYF.

This clonotype was seen more than once but under ten times. This chain links TRBV7-9 with TRBJ2-2; 10 positions match TRBD2. Looked up from germline, CDR1 is SEHNR and CDR2 is FQNEAQ (reference sequence). The CDR3 is 16 amino acids. J gave up 5 bases and V 5 bases, and 8 bases lay outside the gene matches. The CDR3 nucleotides read TGTGCCAGCAGCCCTCCTAGCGGGAGAGGAACCGGGGAGCTGTTTTTT. Its protein product is CASSPPSGRGTGELFF.

This clonotype has a count of ten or more. This chain uses TRBV27 with TRBJ1-5, with D uncertain. The ends were cut back, 5 bases at V and 2 bases at J, with 10 bases in the middle. The CDR3 covers 14 residues. Germline loops: CDR1 MNHEY, CDR2 SMNVEV (reference sequence). The CDR3 spells CASSSLLRNQPQHF. The CDR3 DNA sequence: TGTGCCAGCAGTAGTCTTCTACGCAATCAGCCCCAGCATTTT.

This clonotype was found many times. V gene TRBV6-5 combines with J gene TRBJ2-1; 10 bases are a match to TRBD2. V lost 7 bases, J lost 0 bases, and 6 bases stayed unmatched. Germline-derived CDR1 and CDR2 are MNHEY and SVGAGI. CDR3 length: 16 amino acids. CDR3 in amino acids: CASTQSSGSSYNEQFF. CDR3 nucleotide sequence: TGTGCCAGCACCCAGTCTAGCGGGAGCTCCTACAATGAGCAGTTCTTC.

This clonotype showed up many times. This rearrangement joins TRBV19 to TRBJ1-5; possibly TRBD1 for D (5 bases). The CDR3 has 14 amino acids. Between the trimmed V and J ends, which lost 6 bases and 3 bases, there was a span of 12 bases. Germline CDR1 LNHDA, CDR2 SQIVND (reference sequence). CDR3 sequence: CASRAQGYNQPQHF. The CDR3 DNA reads TGTGCCAGTAGGGCCCAGGGCTACAATCAGCCCCAGCATTTT.

This clonotype was detected many times. The rearrangement links TRBV6-5 to TRBJ1-6; 7 nucleotides match TRBD1. This CDR3 is built from 21 residues. The germline CDR1 and CDR2 sequences are MNHEY and SVGAGI. Trimming cost V 0 bases and J 7 bases; bases outside gene matches: 21. The CDR3 region is CASSYSMPGVLPAGGNSPLHF. In DNA, the CDR3 is TGTGCCAGCAGTTACTCGATGCCCGGAGTCCTCCCGGCAGGGGGGAATTCACCCCTCCACTTT.

This clonotype has only a few counts. The chain is built from TRBV11-2 and TRBJ2-3; TRBD2 aligns across 7 bases. The trim removed 10 bases at V and 5 bases at J, leaving 15 bases unmatched. This CDR3 has 15 amino acids. CDR1 and CDR2 from the germline V gene are SGHAT and FQNNGV. CDR3 sequence: CAIKAGTGLIDTQYF. In DNA, the CDR3 is TGTGCCATCAAAGCGGGGACCGGTCTGATAGATACGCAGTATTTT.

This clonotype was counted between two and nine times. This chain uses TRBV12-3 or TRBV12-4 with TRBJ1-2, with 7 bases aligning to TRBD1. The junction had 8 bases not matched to a gene; V was cut back by 5 bases and J by 8 bases. CDR3 size: 13 residues. For the CDR3, the DNA is TGTGCCAGCAGTGGGGACAGCCACTGGGGCTACACCTTC. Translation gives CASSGDSHWGYTF.

This clonotype turned up a few times. This chain joins TRBV27 and TRBJ2-7; 8 bases agree with TRBD2. V lost 0 bases and J lost 3; bases outside the gene matches: 4. The CDR3 runs to 15 residues. Germline values: CDR1 MNHEY, CDR2 SMNVEV (reference sequence). The CDR3 nucleotides read TGTGCCAGCAGTTTATCCAGCGGGGGATACTACGAGCAGTACTTC. Its protein is CASSLSSGGYYEQYF.

In its sample, this clonotype was seen a few times. The V and J genes are TRBV27 and TRBJ2-5, with D hard to call. The CDR3 contains 14 residues. Per germline, CDR1 MNHEY and CDR2 SMNVEV (reference sequence). Trimming stripped 1 base from V and 2 bases from J, with 8 bases between. This chain's CDR3 is CASSLLSGQETQYF. CDR3 DNA sequence: TGTGCCAGCAGTTTATTGTCCGGTCAAGAGACCCAGTACTTC.

The rearrangement links TRBV10-3 to TRBJ1-1; D is perhaps TRBD1 (5 bases). The CDR3 runs 15 residues. Germline lookup yields CDR1 ENHRY and CDR2 SYGVKD. The germline V and J ends were trimmed by 2 bases and 1 base, with 11 bases remaining between them. The CDR3 DNA follows: TGTGCCATCAGTGAGATCGGACATAAGAACACTGAAGCTTTCTTT. Amino acid sequence: CAISEIGHKNTEAFF.

This clonotype was counted many times. This sequence joins TRBV6-1 and TRBJ1-1; perhaps TRBD1 as D (5 bases). Germline loops: CDR1 MNHNS, CDR2 SASEGT. The CDR3 runs to 13 residues. The germline V and J ends were trimmed by 6 bases and 3 bases, with 11 bases remaining between them. The CDR3 is CASSLGAYTEAFF. Here the CDR3 DNA reads TGTGCCAGCAGCTTAGGGGCTTACACTGAAGCTTTCTTT.

A few counts support this clonotype. The rearrangement links TRBV5-1 to TRBJ2-5; TRBD1 or TRBD2 may be the D gene (6 bases each). This CDR3 has 17 residues. Germline V lookup: CDR1 SGHRS, CDR2 YFSETQ. Between the trimmed V and J ends, which lost 0 bases and 3 bases, there was a span of 18 bases. The CDR3 DNA follows: TGCGCCAGCAGCTTGGGTGGGGGGCCGGATGTTGAAGAGACCCAGTACTTC. Its protein product is CASSLGGGPDVEETQYF.

This clonotype was seen at least ten times. The chain employs TRBV2 and TRBJ1-5; TRBD1 might be the D (5 bases). Trimming shortened V by 3 bases and J by 0 bases, and 18 bases separated the two germline ends. The CDR3 runs 18 residues. The germline V gene encodes CDR1 SNHLY and CDR2 FYNNEI. The CDR3: CASSDAGTPSYSNQPQHF. CDR3 coding DNA: TGTGCCAGCAGTGATGCCGGGACGCCGAGTTATAGCAATCAGCCCCAGCATTTT.

V and J are TRBV20-1 and TRBJ1-5; D may be TRBD1 (5 bases). V lost 0 bases and J lost 6, with 15 bases in between. The CDR3 spans 15 residues. Germline CDR1 DFQATT, CDR2 SNEGSKA (reference sequence). The DNA of the CDR3 is TGCAGTGCTAGAGATCCCTCGGGGCGATTTCAGCCCCAGCATTTT. This translates into CSARDPSGRFQPQHF.

This clonotype was seen many times. J is TRBJ2-1 and V is TRBV27; TRBD2 aligns across 11 bases. The V gene's germline CDR1 is MNHEY and CDR2 SMNVEV (reference sequence). V gave up 4 bases and J gave up 8 bases; unmatched junction bases: 10. This CDR3 has 16 amino acids. In nucleotides, the CDR3 is TGTGCCAGCAGTTCCCTACTAGCGGGGGTTAAAGATGAGCAGTTCTTC. It is translated as CASSSLLAGVKDEQFF.

The table lists this clonotype with many counts. The chain is built from TRBV7-7 and TRBJ2-1, with D possibly being TRBD1 (6 bases). This CDR3 contains 14 residues. CDR1 is SSHAT, CDR2 FNYEAQ, per germline (reference sequence). Between the trimmed V and J ends, which lost 5 bases and 2 bases, there was a span of 10 bases. CDR3 coding DNA: TGTGCCAGCAGCGCACAGGGCCCCTACAATGAGCAGTTCTTC. It translates to CASSAQGPYNEQFF.

The rearrangement links TRBV19 to TRBJ2-7; D not certain. The length of the CDR3 is 14 residues. Trimming shortened V by 11 bases and J by 1 base, and 18 bases separated the two germline ends. Germline V CDR1 and CDR2: LNHDA, SQIVND (reference sequence). CDR3 nucleotides: TGTGCCGGCAATCGACTGTCGGGTTCCTACGAGCAGTACTTC. This codes for CAGNRLSGSYEQYF.